In its sample, the clone carrying this TCR beta chain was seen a few times. Its antigen is unknown. Amplification by 5'RACE using constant-segment primers produced TCR alpha and TCR beta cDNA libraries that carried sample barcodes and UMIs. TCRdb reprocessed the 5' RACE reads with MiXCR, giving one entry per CDR3 protein. Of around 450,000 distinct CDR3 sequences detected, about 20% appear once; the ten largest clones hold roughly 8%. This sample is drawn from a study of T-cell memory formation after mild COVID-19. Regarding the study as a whole: Contracting CD4+ clones lay largely in CM and EM, with CD8+ ones residing in EMRA.

V was clipped by 5 bases and J by 0 bases, with 15 bases between them. Germline assignment: CDR1 SGHTA and CDR2 FQGNSA. The CDR3 has 16 residues. The chain employs TRBV7-2 and TRBJ2-3, with a tentative D call TRBD1 (7 bases). The source of this sequence is an adult woman who had mild COVID-19 (a few samples of this study predate the infection). Cell type and time point are not known. Sequenced material: PBMCs or a T cell subset sorted from them (not recorded which). CDR3 amino acids: CASSPRQGGSTDTQYF. For the CDR3, the DNA is TGTGCCAGCAGCCCGCGACAGGGAGGTAGCACAGATACGCAGTATTTT.